The clone carrying this TCR beta chain was observed at least ten times. This specimen belongs to a study of T cells in Graves' hyperthyroidism and ophthalmopathy. Amplification of TCR beta CDR3 regions used RNA as the template. HTBI primers drove first-round RT-PCR of the TCR CDR3. TCRdb processed the multiplex PCR reads anew with MiXCR; each CDR3 protein has one entry. Among over 200,000 distinct CDR3 sequences listed, 14% to 15% were seen once. The germline V gene has CDR1 SGHAT and CDR2 FQNNGV. The CDR3 has 15 residues. Trimming took 6 bases from V and 3 from J, leaving 15 bases between them. With a duration under 2 months, the hyperthyroidism was newly diagnosed in patients aged 18 to 65.

Sequenced material: blood. The chain is built from TRBV11-2 and TRBJ1-3; TRBD1 might be the D (6 bases). The receptor was derived from a woman between 35 and 50 years old with Graves' hyperthyroidism that later progressed to Graves' ophthalmopathy. The CDR3 loop is CASRPGAGRGNTIYF. DNA for the CDR3: TGTGCCAGCAGGCCGGGGGCAGGGCGTGGAAACACCATATATTTT.